These T cell receptor beta chains were read from a single sample in a study of T cells after posttransplantation cyclophosphamide. Assay: immunoSEQ multiplex PCR; the TCRdb copy retains only in-frame clones and omits some. This sample has more than 30,000 clones, with around 90% found just once. Sequencing was performed on naive CD4+ T cells sorted from PBMCs. The receptor source for this set is a woman aged 55-69 years in good health, CMV-negative, and a related stem cell transplant donor. Both conserved end residues are part of each CDR3. Fields, in order: clone size, D gene, J gene, V gene, CDR3 protein, CDR3 DNA. The D gene is left open where the match is weak. Expanded clones are given a class, and other clones once, few, many or no size at all.

NA | NA | TRBJ1-3 | TRBV27 | CARKPPSGDVSGNTIYF | TGTGCCAGAAAGCCCCCCTCCGGGGATGTATCTGGAAACACCATATATTTT
NA | NA | TRBJ1-2 | TRBV30 | CAWSRGTNYGYTF | TGTGCCTGGAGTCGTGGGACAAACTATGGCTACACCTTC
NA | NA | TRBJ2-7 | TRBV27 | CASSPKGGGGNEQYF | TGTGCCAGCAGTCCCAAAGGAGGAGGTGGAAACGAGCAGTACTTC
NA | NA | TRBJ1-2 | TRBV19 | CASSILRSYGYTF | TGTGCCAGTAGTATACTTCGGTCCTATGGCTACACCTTC
NA | NA | TRBJ1-5 | TRBV9 | CASSIRGGGQPQHF | TGTGCCAGCAGCATCAGGGGCGGTGGTCAGCCCCAGCATTTT
NA | TRBD2 | TRBJ2-3 | TRBV18 | CASSSRTSRTTRDTDTQYF | TGTGCCAGCTCATCTAGGACTAGCCGCACCACCAGAGACACAGATACGCAGTATTTT
NA | NA | TRBJ2-6 | TRBV9 | CASSWPGANVLTF | TGTGCCAGCAGCTGGCCTGGGGCCAACGTCCTGACTTTC
NA | NA | TRBJ2-3 | TRBV2 | CASSIRVDTQYF | TGTGCCAGCAGTATCAGGGTAGATACGCAGTATTTT
NA | TRBD1 | TRBJ1-2 | TRBV7-2 | CASRSGGGADYGYTF | TGTGCCAGCAGGTCAGGAGGGGGCGCGGACTATGGCTACACCTTC
NA | NA | TRBJ1-6 | TRBV7-9 | CASSLGAAASSYNSPLHF | TGTGCCAGCAGCTTAGGTGCGGCAGCGAGCTCCTATAATTCACCCCTCCACTTT
NA | NA | TRBJ2-3 | TRBV27 | CASTSAQVTDTQYF | TGTGCCAGCACCTCCGCCCAGGTCACAGATACGCAGTATTTT
NA | NA | TRBJ1-1 | TRBV14 | CASSKQGFVNTEAFF | TGTGCCAGCAGTAAACAGGGTTTCGTGAACACTGAAGCTTTCTTT
NA | NA | TRBJ1-2 | TRBV5-4 | CASSLDVEGLNYGYTF | TGTGCCAGCAGCTTGGACGTGGAGGGTCTAAACTATGGCTACACCTTC
NA | NA | TRBJ1-5 | TRBV19 | CASSIAGINQPQHF | TGTGCCAGTAGTATAGCAGGGATCAATCAGCCCCAGCATTTT
few | NA | TRBJ1-2 | TRBV28 | CASRPGGMSGYTF | TGTGCCAGCAGACCTGGGGGGATGAGTGGCTACACCTTC
NA | NA | TRBJ2-4 | TRBV5-4 | CASSFAGNIQYF | TGTGCCAGCAGCTTCGCCGGAAACATTCAGTACTTC
NA | TRBD1 | TRBJ1-4 | TRBV7-2 | CASSANRGSYEKLFF | TGTGCCAGCAGCGCCAACAGGGGTTCCTATGAAAAACTGTTTTTT
NA | NA | TRBJ2-7 | TRBV28 | CASRILYEQYF | TGTGCCAGCAGAATTTTATACGAGCAGTACTTC
NA | NA | TRBJ2-7 | TRBV28 | CASSRLTGSLFEEQYF | TGTGCCAGCAGCCGTCTTACGGGGAGCCTCTTTGAGGAGCAGTACTTC
NA | NA | TRBJ2-1 | TRBV21-1 | CASTPTGGAAEYNEQFF | TGTGCCAGCACCCCAACAGGGGGCGCGGCCGAGTACAATGAGCAGTTCTTC
NA | NA | TRBJ2-7 | TRBV4-2 | CASSPMREAAYEQYF | TGTGCCAGCAGCCCGATGAGGGAGGCCGCCTACGAGCAGTACTTC
NA | NA | TRBJ2-2 | TRBV9 | CASSVGGRYTGELFF | TGTGCCAGCAGCGTAGGTGGCAGGTACACCGGGGAGCTGTTTTTT
NA | NA | TRBJ2-1 | TRBV18 | CASSPTMSGEQFF | TGTGCCAGCTCACCAACGATGTCAGGTGAGCAGTTCTTC
few | TRBD2 | TRBJ2-3 | TRBV6-6 | CASNKPWGGDTQYF | TGTGCCAGTAATAAACCTTGGGGGGGAGATACGCAGTATTTT
NA | TRBD1 | TRBJ2-2 | TRBV7-7 | CASSPWTGPTGELFF | TGTGCTAGCAGCCCGTGGACAGGGCCAACCGGGGAGCTGTTTTTT
NA | NA | TRBJ2-7 | TRBV7-2 | CASNPKPGSPYEQYF | TGTGCCAGCAACCCGAAGCCGGGGTCCCCCTACGAGCAGTACTTC
NA | NA | TRBJ2-7 | TRBV6-1 | CASKADYPRQYF | TGTGCCAGCAAAGCGGACTACCCACGGCAGTACTTC
NA | TRBD2 | TRBJ2-2 | TRBV5-4 | CASSPRLAGDTGELFF | TGTGCCAGCAGCCCCCGACTAGCGGGGGATACCGGGGAGCTGTTTTTT
few | NA | TRBJ1-1 | TRBV19 | CASSIVGGYTEAFF | TGTGCCAGTAGTATCGTTGGGGGGTACACTGAAGCTTTCTTT
NA | NA | TRBJ2-1 | TRBV6-5 | CASSRLPRSYNEQFF | TGTGCCAGCAGTCGTCTACCGCGGTCCTACAATGAGCAGTTCTTC
NA | TRBD2 | TRBJ2-7 | TRBV5-1 | CASSLEAGGHSYEQYF | TGCGCCAGCAGCTTGGAAGCGGGAGGGCACTCCTACGAGCAGTACTTC
once | NA | TRBJ1-2 | TRBV19 | CASSIPGNFGYTF | TGTGCCAGTAGTATACCAGGGAACTTTGGCTACACCTTC
NA | TRBD1 | TRBJ1-2 | TRBV10-3 | CAIRGQAMGYTF | TGTGCCATCAGAGGACAGGCCATGGGCTACACCTTC
NA | NA | TRBJ2-2 | TRBV14 | CASSHKQGPNTGELFF | TGTGCCAGCAGCCATAAACAGGGTCCGAACACCGGGGAGCTGTTTTTT
NA | NA | TRBJ2-1 | TRBV4-2 | CASSQDTREFF | TGTGCCAGCAGCCAAGATACGCGGGAATTCTTC